This note documents a single T cell receptor beta chain sequence. Its antigen is still unknown. This specimen belongs to a study of shared clonotypes between healthy human individuals. Overall study results and limits: Blood was the sole source, and tissue repertoires probably differ.

Per the germline V gene, CDR1 is SGDLS and CDR2 is YYNGEE. The CDR3 is 15 amino acids. V shed 0 bases and J shed 1 base, with 10 bases lying between them. Spread over ten immunoSEQ deep assay plates, unsorted PBMC DNA underwent sequencing. The repertoire was sequenced with immunoSEQ multiplex PCR; TCRdb's copy has only in-frame clones and lacks some. Of some 500,000 clones in the sample, 77% are singletons; the top ten hold about 12%. This receptor was taken from a middle-aged woman in good health. Some clones in this sample may be carry-over from other donors' samples. The chain carries TRBV9 and TRBJ2-5; possibly TRBD2 for D (5 bases). The sequenced sample consisted of PBMCs. The CDR3 sequence: CASSVVGSVQETQYF. The CDR3 nucleotides read TGTGCCAGCAGCGTAGTGGGGAGCGTCCAAGAGACCCAGTACTTC. Drawing the rest from reference TRBV9 and TRBJ2-5, the complete variable domain is DSGVTQTPKHLITATGQRVTLRCSPRSGDLSVYWYQQSLDQGLQFLIQYYNGEERAKGNILERFSAQQFPDLHSELNLSSLELGDSALYFCASSVVGSVQETQYFGPGTRLLVL.